Sequencing of this T cell receptor beta chain was carried out in a study of shared clonotypes between healthy human individuals. Study observations and caveats: Clonotype sharing among donors, it was expected, would be affected by sequencing depth.

Trimming took off 1 base at V and 5 bases at J, with 15 bases between the two ends. The CDR3 sequence is 16 residues long. The germline V gene encodes CDR1 MNHNS and CDR2 SASEGT. Cells designated naive CD8 were CD45RO-negative and were positively selected for CCR7, with terminally differentiated effector memory CD45RA+ cells excluded. Original analysis: Filtering of immunoSEQ junctional sequences could not match full-length read filtering. TCRdb keeps only in-frame clones here, not all; method: immunoSEQ multiplex PCR. V, J and clone size reflect that table, while D and trimming were determined from the DNA. The data show millions of clones, over 85% seen once. To note about this clone: Its antigen remains unknown.

The sample taken for sequencing was naive CD8+ T cells sorted from blood. This rearrangement joins TRBV6-1 to TRBJ2-1; TRBD2 might be the D (6 bases). This sequence was found in a man between 18 and 35 years old in good health. The CDR3 protein is CASSEGAGWLNNEQFF. The CDR3 DNA reads TGTGCCAGCAGTGAAGGGGCGGGGTGGTTAAACAATGAGCAGTTCTTC.